This T cell receptor (beta chain) was sequenced during a study of glioma-infiltrating T cells. Using RNA template, CDR3s of TCR alpha and beta were amplified with iRepertoire arm-PCR. Input was roughly 85-450 ng of tissue mRNA or PBMC total RNA. TCRdb called the multiplex PCR reads again in MiXCR, with one record for every CDR3 protein. The sample includes roughly 200,000 distinct CDR3 sequences, roughly 45% of them seen just once. This CDR3 has 16 residues. Germline V lookup: CDR1 LNHNV, CDR2 YYDKDF (reference sequence). The V end lost 1 base, the J end lost 2 bases, and 14 bases lay between the germline ends. This clonotype was seen at least ten times.

The specimen sequenced was glioma tissue, nonneoplastic brain tissue, or PBMCs (not recorded which). The clonotype comes from a human donor with low-grade glioma or glioblastoma, undergoing nonglioma brain surgery, or in good health (not recorded which). The chain is built from TRBV15 and TRBJ1-1; no definite D call. CDR3 coding DNA: TGTGCCACCAGCAGAGGGGTAGGGAGTGGTAACACTGAAGCTTTCTTT. Its protein product is CATSRGVGSGNTEAFF. Using reference TRBV15 and TRBJ1-1 for the parts outside the CDR3, the full variable domain is DAMVIQNPRYQVTQFGKPVTLSCSQTLNHNVMYWYQQKSSQAPKLLFHYYDKDFNNEADTPDNFQSRRPNTSFCFLDIRSPGLGDTAMYLCATSRGVGSGNTEAFFGQGTRLTVV.